The entry that follows covers one T cell receptor (beta chain) sequence. Its specificity is not known. TCR beta libraries were prepared from cDNA with unique molecular identifiers. TCRdb ran MiXCR on the PCR reads and lists one entry per CDR3 protein. The data contain some 260,000 distinct CDR3 sequences, about 40% of them seen just once; the ten biggest clones take up around 5%. Germline-derived CDR1 and CDR2 are SQVTM and ANQGSEA. This CDR3 is 14 amino acids long. V was clipped by 4 bases and J by 1 base, with 11 bases between them. The data derive from a study of post-analysis software for immune sequencing data. Study-level points and caveats: Controls showed lower frequencies than patients for a few TRBV segments, and TRBV5-6, TRBV5-1 and TRBV20-1 were among these.

V and J are TRBV29-1 and TRBJ1-5; no clear D. This TCR derives from a girl under 18 with multiple sclerosis. The sequenced material came from blood. This chain's CDR3 is CSVGAGKSNQPQHF. The CDR3 DNA reads as TGCAGCGTTGGGGCTGGGAAGAGCAATCAGCCCCAGCATTTT.